This record concerns one T cell receptor (beta chain) sequence. Its antigen remains unidentified. Germline V gene lookup returns CDR1 KGHSH and CDR2 LQKENI. CDR3 length equals 16 residues. The germline V and J ends were trimmed by 3 bases and 0 bases, with 12 bases remaining between them. The sample originates from a study of cytomegalovirus exposure and HLA in healthy donors. Study conclusions and caveats: Cytomegalovirus status was reportedly diagnosed by the classifier with high specificity and sensitivity. Rarity characterized most TCR sequences, yet some public TCRs appeared in many donors. In vitro data verified a few CMV-associated chains as specific for CMV antigens.

The table came from immunoSEQ multiplex PCR; TCRdb's copy has only in-frame clones and leaves some out. This repertoire shows about 74,000 clones, 85% to 95% found once; its top ten account for 1.5% to 1.7%. The validation cohort, a group of 120 subjects, included the donors and was separate from the roughly 700-subject first cohort. This chain uses TRBV18 with TRBJ2-1; possible D gene TRBD2, 5 bases. Sequencing was done on a sample of PBMCs. The sequence was collected from a young man in good health and CMV-seropositive. The CDR3 loop reads CASSPPGGNSYNEQFF. Written as DNA, the CDR3 is TGTGCCAGCTCACCGCCCGGAGGAAACTCCTACAATGAGCAGTTCTTC. The complete variable domain, with remaining parts taken from reference TRBV18 and TRBJ2-1, reads NAGVMQNPRHLVRRRGQEARLRCSPMKGHSHVYWYRQLPEEGLKFMVYLQKENIIDESGMPKERFSAEFPKEGPSILRIQQVVRGDSAAYFCASSPPGGNSYNEQFFGPGTRLTVL.